This T cell receptor beta chain is drawn from a study of T cell responses to AZD1222 COVID-19 vaccine. Study as a whole: Samples with a second dose at about 4 or about 12 weeks were pooled together. Study outcomes and limitations: At 160-218 and 743-854, vaccine-associated CD4 TCRs were dominant, and they spanned spike.

Sequencing was performed with immunoSEQ multiplex PCR; in TCRdb, only in-frame clones are kept and a portion is missing. The sample shows about 180,000 clones, roughly 90% of them seen only once. From germline, CDR1 is SEHNR and CDR2 FQNEAQ (reference sequence). V lost 4 bases and J 6 bases, leaving 18 bases between the germline ends. The CDR3 is 15 residues long. About this clone itself: Its antigen remains unknown.

This sequence joins TRBV7-9 and TRBJ1-1, with a tentative D call TRBD1 (5 bases). This sample comprised peripheral blood, obtained on day 0 of AZD1222 vaccination. The receptor was isolated from an adult in good health. CDR3 sequence: CASSYRRQEGSEAFF. The CDR3, as DNA: TGTGCCAGCAGCTACAGAAGGCAGGAGGGGTCTGAAGCTTTCTTT.